One TCR beta chain is described in this entry. Its antigen specificity is not known. Base quality data are lacking; no much larger clone is found one base away. The CDR3 measures 17 amino acids from cysteine to phenylalanine. Only the CDR3 region is kept as DNA, spanning 51 bases read in frame from base 1. The germline V and J ends show losses of 1 base and 0 bases respectively, and no gene match explains 4 bases of the junction. From the germline V gene (reference sequence), CDR1 is LGHDT and CDR2 is YNNKEL. The sample comes from a study of blood T cell repertoires in COVID-19 (dated by TCRdb to the early 2020s). For the wider study: Collaborator samples came from the United States, Italy and Spain and covered acute and convalescent phases of COVID-19. The material from the prospective study consisted of cDNA or gDNA derived from T cells, B-cell-depleted T cells, or PBMCs. The dataset comprised deeply sampled blood TCRbeta repertoires from subjects exposed to, actively infected with, or recovered from COVID-19. The repertoires were released in a freely available public database intended as a resource for research on the immune response to SARS-CoV-2. The samples were drawn from two sources: the first 160 participants of the ongoing ImmuneRACE study, and 950 to 1,500 subjects contributed by 6 global collaborators. A de-identified subject ID, COVID-19 status, age in years and sex were almost always included in the sample metadata. Where HLA class I and class II types were available, the types were taken from metadata supplied by the sample provider, not from assay-based typing.

TCRbeta CDR3 regions were amplified from genomic DNA by means of the immunoSEQ Assay, a bias-controlled multiplex PCR. In the paper's pipeline: Nucleated cell counts per sample were estimated from amplification of reference gene primers within the assay. To quantify the absolute abundance of each unique TCRbeta CDR3 rearrangement, sequence reads were collapsed and filtered. Productive Simpson clonality was computed per sample as the square root of Simpson's diversity index over productive rearrangements. Imported from immuneACCESS, the table was reduced by TCRdb to in-frame sequences with V and J called. These copies leave out some clones; in studies compared against another copy, an unresolved V gene accounts for under half, and the cause of the remainder is not known. V and J calls and clone size are as listed in that table; D and trimming were resolved from the DNA. A total of about 170,000 clones appear in this sample, roughly 84% of them only once. Together, the top ten hold 1% to 1.5% of the sample.

Overall study outcomes, separate from this receptor: Clinical and demographic metadata were provided uncurated, with the amount varying by source and participant.

Samples from volunteer blood donors who had recovered from COVID-19 were contributed by a second Seattle source. Collaborating institutions collected whole blood in K2EDTA tubes following their own protocols. For TCRbeta analysis, collaborators shipped samples in one of three forms: frozen whole blood, isolated PBMCs, or DNA extracted from either of those sample types. The rearranged segments are TRBV3-1 (or the pseudogene TRBV3-2) and TRBJ1-4; a stretch of 8 junction bases matches TRBD1. Sequencing was performed on peripheral blood. The clonotype comes from a man aged 55 to 70 who had recovered from COVID-19. The CDR3 region reads CASSQGLQGATNEKLFF. The sequenced DNA: TGTGCCAGCAGCCAAGGACTACAGGGGGCAACTAATGAAAAACTGTTTTTT.